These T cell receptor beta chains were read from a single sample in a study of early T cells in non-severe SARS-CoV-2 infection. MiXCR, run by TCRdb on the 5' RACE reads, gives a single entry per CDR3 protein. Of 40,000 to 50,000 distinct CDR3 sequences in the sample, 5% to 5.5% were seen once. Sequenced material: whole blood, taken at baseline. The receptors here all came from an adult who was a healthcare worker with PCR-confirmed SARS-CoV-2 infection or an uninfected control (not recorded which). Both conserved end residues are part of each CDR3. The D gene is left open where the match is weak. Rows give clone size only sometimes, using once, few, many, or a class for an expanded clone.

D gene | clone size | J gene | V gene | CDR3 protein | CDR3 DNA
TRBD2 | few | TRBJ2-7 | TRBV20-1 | CSVNLAGGSQQYF | TGCAGTGTCAATCTAGCGGGAGGGTCTCAGCAGTACTTC
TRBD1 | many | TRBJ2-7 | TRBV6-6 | CASSYLTGDYEQYF | TGTGCCAGCAGTTACCTTACAGGGGACTACGAGCAGTACTTC
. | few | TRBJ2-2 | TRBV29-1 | CSVPGPNTGELFF | TGCAGCGTTCCGGGACCCAACACCGGGGAGCTGTTTTTT
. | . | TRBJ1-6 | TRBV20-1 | CSASDGGNSPLHF | TGCAGTGCTAGCGACGGGGGGAATTCACCCCTCCACTTT
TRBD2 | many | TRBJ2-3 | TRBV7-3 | CASSKSGGTDTQYF | TGTGCCAGCAGCAAAAGCGGGGGCACAGATACGCAGTATTTT
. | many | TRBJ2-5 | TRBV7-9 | CASSLDSETQYF | TGTGCCAGCAGCTTAGACTCTGAGACCCAGTACTTC
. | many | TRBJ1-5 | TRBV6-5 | CASSPTGYSNQPQHF | TGTGCCAGCAGTCCCACAGGATATAGCAATCAGCCCCAGCATTTT
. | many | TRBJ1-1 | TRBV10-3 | CAITARRDTEAFF | TGTGCCATCACCGCACGTCGGGACACTGAAGCTTTCTTT
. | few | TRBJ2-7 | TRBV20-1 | CSAERDRSYDEQYF | TGCAGTGCTGAGCGGGACAGGTCTTACGACGAGCAGTACTTC
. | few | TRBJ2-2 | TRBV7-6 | CASSLETGVAVTGELFF | TGTGCCAGCAGCTTAGAAACTGGGGTAGCGGTAACCGGGGAGCTGTTTTTT
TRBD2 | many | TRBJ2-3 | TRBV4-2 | CASSQDIASGRTDTQYF | TGTGCCAGCAGCCAAGATATCGCTAGCGGGAGAACAGATACGCAGTATTTT
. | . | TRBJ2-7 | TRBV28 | CASSLARGAYEQYF | TGTGCCAGCAGTTTGGCCAGGGGCGCCTACGAGCAGTACTTC
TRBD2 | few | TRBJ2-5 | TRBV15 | CATSRDGGLAGPEETQYF | TGTGCCACCAGCAGAGATGGCGGACTAGCGGGGCCCGAAGAGACCCAGTACTTC
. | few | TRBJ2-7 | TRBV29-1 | CSAEQGYEQYF | TGCAGCGCCGAACAAGGCTACGAGCAGTACTTC
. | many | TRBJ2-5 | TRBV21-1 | CASSDRGPSAPRETQYF | TGTGCCAGCAGCGACAGGGGGCCTAGCGCCCCCAGAGAGACCCAGTACTTC